This T cell receptor beta chain was identified during a study of blood T cells in healthy people across ages. Findings and caveats of the study: A conclusive naive versus antigen-experienced comparison was prevented by the unsorted PBMCs.

Deletions cut 4 bases from V and 6 bases from J, with 16 bases between. The CDR3 contains 14 residues. Germline CDR1 and CDR2: DFQATT and SNEGSKA (reference sequence). PCR was performed a second time for about 6 to 12 cycles using a sample-barcoded 5' primer and a J-beta primer mix. MiXCR was run by TCRdb on the 5' RACE reads, yielding one entry per CDR3 protein. The table lists around 690,000 distinct CDR3 sequences, 45% to 65% of them singletons. Comments on this clonotype: Antigen: not known.

Each donor was a healthy Caucasian individual from Russia, aged about 6 to 100. Isolating PBMCs gave at least 6 million of these cells per sample. Total RNA extracted from each sample amounted to at least 5.5 micrograms. The clonotype comes from a man aged 55 to 70 in good health. The sequenced sample consisted of blood. The V call is TRBV20-1, the J call TRBJ2-1; D is unclear. In DNA form, the CDR3 reads TGCAGTGCTATTGGGAAAATTCCCTGCAATGAGCAGTTCTTC. This translates into CSAIGKIPCNEQFF.